A single sample is the source of the 20 T cell receptor beta chains below, sequenced in a study of CD8+ T cells in alopecia areata. Following RNA extraction, reverse transcription yielded cDNA that acted as the sequencing template. TCRdb keeps only in-frame clones here, not all; method: immunoSEQ multiplex PCR. This table has around 200,000 clones, roughly 53% appearing once. The treatment here: oral pan-JAK inhibitor, 5-10 mg twice daily. The material was CD8+ T cells sorted from blood, obtained at week 24, from a patient treated with tofacitinib. Every receptor here comes from a human donor with alopecia areata.

In this sample, this clone turned up a few times. The rearrangement links TRBV5-1 to TRBJ2-7; TRBD1 or TRBD2 may be the D gene (6 bases each). The CDR3 length is 14 residues. Germline CDR1 and CDR2: SGHRS and YFSETQ. Trimming pared 0 bases from V and 6 bases from J, leaving 13 bases between. In DNA form, the CDR3 reads TGCGCCAGCAGCTTGGCCGGGGGCAAAAGCGAGCAGTACTTC. As protein: CASSLAGGKSEQYF. Full variable domain (rest looked up from reference TRBV5-1 and TRBJ2-7): KAGVTQTPRYLIKTRGQQVTLSCSPISGHRSVSWYQQTPGQGLQFLFEYFSETQRNKGNFPGRFSGRQFSNSRSEMNVSTLELGDSALYLCASSLAGGKSEQYFGPGTRLTVT.

The rearrangement links TRBV11-2 to TRBJ2-7, with D possibly TRBD1 on 6 matching bases. CDR1 is SGHAT and CDR2 is FQNNGV in the germline V gene. V lost 5 bases and J 5 bases, leaving 7 bases between the germline ends. CDR3 length equals 11 residues. The CDR3 spells CASSPGDEQYF. The CDR3 DNA sequence: TGTGCCAGCAGCCCAGGGGACGAGCAGTACTTC.

The gene calls are TRBV7-9 and TRBJ1-2; no firm D call. V was trimmed by 5 bases and J by 6 bases, leaving 19 bases between them. The CDR3 is 15 residues long. Germline CDR1 is SEHNR and CDR2 is FQNEAQ (reference sequence). CDR3 amino acids: CASSPAEGRWDGYTF. The CDR3 DNA is TGTGCCAGCAGCCCCGCAGAGGGCAGATGGGATGGCTACACCTTC.

The chain recombines TRBV29-1 with TRBJ2-5, with TRBD1 matching over 8 bases. The better agreement between TRBJ2-7 and the DNA end casts doubt on the J call. Germline V gives CDR1 SQVTM, CDR2 ANQGSEA. This CDR3 contains 15 residues. The CDR3 reads CSVEDGDRSAYEQYF. The CDR3 nucleotides are TGCAGCGTTGAAGATGGGGACAGGTCGGCCTACGAGCAGTACTTC.

This sequence joins TRBV29-1 and TRBJ2-5, with a weak D call TRBD1 (5 bases). CDR3 length equals 16 residues. V was shortened by 0 bases and J by 5 bases, with 19 bases between the two germline ends. The germline CDR1 and CDR2 sequences are SQVTM and ANQGSEA. The CDR3 reads CSVEDTAPQGSETQYF. The CDR3 bases are TGCAGCGTTGAAGATACAGCCCCCCAGGGTTCGGAGACCCAGTACTTC.

This clone occurred a few times. V is TRBV13 and J is TRBJ2-5; a weak D match, TRBD2 (7 bases). The CDR3 runs to 14 residues. Germline-derived CDR1 and CDR2 are PRHDT and FYEKMQ (reference sequence). V lost 6 bases, J lost 5 bases, and 16 bases lay in between. This CDR3 reads CASRIWGGRETQYF. Here the CDR3 DNA reads TGTGCCAGCAGAATCTGGGGGGGCCGGGAGACCCAGTACTTC.

The rearrangement uses TRBV5-6 and TRBJ2-1; tentatively, D is TRBD1 or TRBD2 (6 bases each). Germline CDR1 SGHDT, CDR2 YYEEEE. V was shortened by 0 bases and J by 6 bases, with 10 bases between the two germline ends. CDR3 length equals 14 residues. The chain's CDR3 is CASSLGGAGNEQFF. Written as DNA, the CDR3 is TGTGCCAGCAGCTTGGGGGGGGCTGGCAATGAGCAGTTCTTC.

The chain uses TRBV30 and TRBJ1-1; no clear D gene. Trimming removed 0 bases from V and 4 bases from J, with 9 bases in between. The germline CDR1 and CDR2 sequences are GTSNPN and SVGIG (reference sequence). The CDR3 is made up of 13 amino acids. CDR3 sequence reads: CAWSVFAGTEAFF. The CDR3 nucleotides read TGTGCCTGGAGTGTATTTGCGGGCACTGAAGCTTTCTTT.

The rearrangement links TRBV6-1 to TRBJ2-1; TRBD1 matches 7 bases. The CDR3 has 16 residues. V shed 3 bases and J 3 bases; nucleotides not matched to a gene: 8. From germline, CDR1 is MNHNS and CDR2 SASEGT. CDR3 in amino acids: CASSEASGTVYNEQFF. CDR3 sequence (DNA): TGTGCCAGCAGTGAGGCTTCCGGGACAGTCTACAATGAGCAGTTCTTC.

The chain links TRBV27 to TRBJ1-2; tentative D call: TRBD1 (5 bases). Germline V gives CDR1 MNHEY, CDR2 SMNVEV (reference sequence). The CDR3 extends over 13 amino acids. V was shortened by 3 bases and J by 8 bases, with 13 bases between the two germline ends. DNA of the CDR3: TGTGCCAGCAGTTTCTCTCAGGGTGACGGCTACACCTTC. It codes for CASSFSQGDGYTF.

The rearrangement uses TRBV7-6 and TRBJ1-1, with D possibly being TRBD1 (6 bases). CDR3 length: 16 amino acids. V lost 3 bases, J lost 4 bases, and 18 bases lay in between. Germline V gene sequence: CDR1 SGHVS, CDR2 FNYEAQ. The DNA for the CDR3 is TGTGCCAGCAGCTTGGGGGCGGATGTCGGTGGCACTGAAGCTTTCTTT. It specifies CASSLGADVGGTEAFF.

In this sample, this clone turned up a few times. The chain combines TRBV2 with TRBJ2-1; tentatively, D is TRBD1 (7 bases). V was cut by 6 bases and J by 1 base, with 13 bases left in between. The CDR3 is 15 amino acids. In germline, CDR1 is SNHLY, CDR2 FYNNEI. The CDR3 here is CASSRTGGSYNEQFF. Here the CDR3 DNA reads TGTGCCAGCAGCCGGACAGGAGGGTCCTACAATGAGCAGTTCTTC.

This clone occurred a few times. This chain uses TRBV29-1 with TRBJ1-2, with 7 bases matching TRBD1. CDR1 and CDR2 from the germline V gene are SQVTM and ANQGSEA. The CDR3 consists of 14 residues. The J segment lost 4 bases and the V segment lost 4 bases, leaving 9 bases of the junction unmatched. The CDR3 DNA sequence: TGCAGCGTTGCAGTTTCGGGACAGTCCTATGGCTACACCTTC. It yields the protein CSVAVSGQSYGYTF.

This sequence joins TRBV6-6 and TRBJ1-1, with 8 bases that match TRBD1. The CDR3 contains 13 residues. V shed 10 bases, J shed 1 base, and the junction held 5 bases outside the gene matches. Germline lookup yields CDR1 MNHNY and CDR2 SVGAGI (reference sequence). CDR3 amino acids: CATQTGANTEAFF. The CDR3 nucleotides are TGTGCCACCCAGACAGGGGCGAACACTGAAGCTTTCTTT.

CDR3 amino acids: CAWGGPYNEQFF. As DNA, the CDR3 is TGTGCCTGGGGGGGGCCCTACAATGAGCAGTTCTTC. This sequence joins TRBV30 and TRBJ2-1; D may correspond to TRBD1 or TRBD2 (6 bases each). The CDR3 is made up of 12 amino acids. V shed 5 bases and J shed 2 bases, with 7 bases lying between them. The germline gives CDR1 GTSNPN, CDR2 SVGIG (reference sequence).

The chain uses TRBV29-1 and TRBJ2-1, with 8 bases aligning to TRBD1. Germline CDR1 is SQVTM and CDR2 is ANQGSEA. With 4 bases clipped from V and 8 bases from J, the junction kept 7 bases outside the gene matches. The CDR3 totals 13 residues. DNA for the CDR3: TGCAGCGTTGCAGGGGGCGATATCGATGAGCAGTTCTTC. It yields the protein CSVAGGDIDEQFF.

This clone was detected only a few times. The chain links TRBV29-1 to TRBJ2-1, with D perhaps matching TRBD2 (6 bases). Germline-derived CDR1 and CDR2 are SQVTM and ANQGSEA. V was pared by 4 bases and J by 1 base, with 14 bases between. The CDR3 has 15 residues. The CDR3 DNA follows: TGCAGCGTTGTTCCGGGACTTTCATCCTACAATGAGCAGTTCTTC. It is translated as CSVVPGLSSYNEQFF.

V gene TRBV9 combines with J gene TRBJ2-7; possible D gene TRBD2, 6 bases. Trimming cost V 10 bases and J 2 bases, with 10 bases left between them. Per germline, CDR1 SGDLS and CDR2 YYNGEE. The CDR3 runs to 11 residues. CDR3 sequence reads: CASGGAYEQYF. CDR3 nucleotide sequence: TGTGCCTCCGGGGGAGCCTACGAGCAGTACTTC.

A word on this clone: At the DNA level, this CDR3 is encoded by other sequences in the same sample as well. This sequence joins TRBV5-6 and TRBJ2-7; D gene ambiguous. Germline CDR1 reads SGHDT; CDR2 reads YYEEEE. This CDR3 is built from 11 residues. Trimming shortened V by 3 bases and J by 4 bases, and 5 bases separated the two germline ends. CDR3 sequence: CASSSAYEQYF. The CDR3 DNA follows: TGTGCCAGCAGCTCAGCATACGAGCAGTACTTC.

To note about this clone: Since no conserved phenylalanine or tryptophan closes the CDR3, a read error is the likely cause. The DNA is left out, because the CDR3 cannot be placed on it with certainty; the CDR3 is given as TCRdb lists it. The chain has TRBV4-2 and TRBJ2-7. Germline V CDR1 and CDR2: LGHNA, YNFKEQ. The CDR3 has 13 residues if both end residues are counted. The CDR3 sequence is CASSQDSWADPIL.